This TCR beta chain was identified in a study of cytomegalovirus exposure and HLA in healthy donors. Whole-study results and caveats: Roughly uniform depth of sequencing across donors was assumed in presence/absence analyses. The analysis excluded some indistinguishable V segments, including TRBV6-2 and TRBV6-3.

V was cut by 5 bases and J by 1 base, with 7 bases left in between. The CDR3 has 13 residues. CDR1 and CDR2 (germline): MDHEN, SYDVKM. The PCR ran on 60 Vbeta and 13 Jbeta primers. Only in-frame clones appear in the TCRdb table, and some are missing; sequencing was by immunoSEQ multiplex PCR. The table lists some 140,000 clones, more than 75% of them singletons. In regard to this clone: Antigen unknown.

The genes are TRBV28 and TRBJ2-3; D ambiguous. The receptor comes from a man in his thirties or forties in good health and CMV-seropositive. Sequenced material: PBMCs. The CDR3 reads CASSTPGTDTQYF. The DNA for the CDR3 is TGTGCCAGCAGTACCCCGGGCACAGATACGCAGTATTTT.